The 21 T cell receptor beta chains presented below share a single source sample, sequenced in a study of identical twins. MiXCR, applied by TCRdb to the 5' RACE reads, yields one record per CDR3 protein. The table shows fewer than 250,000 distinct CDR3 sequences, with around 9.6% occurring only once. Sequenced material: memory (CD45RO+) T cells sorted from blood. The receptors shown here come from a woman aged 18-29 years in good health.

V is TRBV11-2 and J is TRBJ2-5; TRBD2 aligns across 15 bases. Losses at the gene ends were 4 bases for V and 5 bases for J; bases not matched to a gene: 8. This CDR3 is built from 17 residues. CDR1 SGHAT and CDR2 FQNNGV come from the germline V gene. The CDR3 nucleotides are TGTGCCAGCAGCTCGGGACTAGCGGGAGGACGCCGGGAGACCCAGTACTTC. Encoded protein: CASSSGLAGGRRETQYF.

This clonotype was seen ten or more times. The chain uses TRBV20-1 and TRBJ2-7; TRBD1 matches 8 bases. The CDR3 has 15 residues. Trimming cost V 0 bases and J 2 bases; bases outside gene matches: 6. CDR1 DFQATT and CDR2 SNEGSKA come from the germline V gene (reference sequence). The CDR3 coding sequence is TGCAGTGCTAGAGATCCGAGGACAGGGACCTACGAGCAGTACTTC. It specifies CSARDPRTGTYEQYF.

The chain couples TRBV11-2 to TRBJ2-3; D may be TRBD2 (6 bases). The CDR3 is made up of 12 amino acids. Germline V gene lookup returns CDR1 SGHAT and CDR2 FQNNGV. Trimming pared 5 bases from V and 7 bases from J, leaving 10 bases between. The CDR3, as DNA: TGTGCCAGCAGCCGGGAGAGGTATACGCAGTATTTT. This sequence encodes CASSRERYTQYF. The full variable domain, rest sourced from reference TRBV11-2 and TRBJ2-3, is EAGVAQSPRYKIIEKRQSVAFWCNPISGHATLYWYQQILGQGPKLLIQFQNNGVVDDSQLPKDRFSAERLKGVDSTLKIQPAKLEDSAVYLCASSRERYTQYFGPGTRLTVL.

This rearrangement joins TRBV5-1 to TRBJ1-2; 7 positions match TRBD1. The ends lost 3 bases at V and 7 bases at J; junction bases unmatched: 6. CDR1 and CDR2 (germline): SGHRS, YFSETQ. This CDR3 comprises 13 residues. The CDR3 here is CASSYDRERGYTF. DNA for the CDR3: TGCGCCAGCAGCTACGACAGGGAGCGTGGCTACACCTTC.

This clonotype turned up a few times. The rearrangement uses TRBV20-1 and TRBJ2-1; D is possibly TRBD1 (6 bases). CDR1 and CDR2 (germline): DFQATT, SNEGSKA (reference sequence). The CDR3 totals 14 residues. The germline V and J ends were trimmed by 3 bases and 4 bases, with 13 bases remaining between them. The DNA for the CDR3 is TGCAGTGCTAGCGAATCCCAGGGGTACAATGAGCAGTTCTTC. Protein: CSASESQGYNEQFF.

This sequence joins TRBV23-1 and TRBJ2-7; a weak D match, TRBD2 (5 bases). TRBV23-1 is given ORF status, its function remaining uncertain. The CDR3 extends over 16 amino acids. V was shortened by 6 bases and J by 5 bases, with 23 bases between the two germline ends. CDR3 sequence (DNA): TGCGCCAGCAGGTTACCAGAGGGTGGTCGCTGGGACGAGCAGTACTTC. Translating gives CASRLPEGGRWDEQYF.

This clonotype has at least ten counts. The genes are TRBV5-1 and TRBJ2-1; a possible D gene is TRBD1 (6 bases). Trimming took 0 bases from V and 8 from J, leaving 15 bases between them. This CDR3 has 15 amino acids. Germline V gene sequence: CDR1 SGHRS, CDR2 YFSETQ. This CDR3 reads CASSLALGGKHEQFF. CDR3 coding DNA: TGCGCCAGCAGCTTGGCACTAGGGGGTAAGCATGAGCAGTTCTTC.

This clonotype was observed many times. This chain connects TRBV6-2 or TRBV6-3 to TRBJ2-1, with 7 bases aligning to TRBD2. Germline assignment: CDR1 MNHEY and CDR2 SVGEGT. This CDR3 has 15 residues. V shed 3 bases, J shed 3 bases, and the junction held 5 bases outside the gene matches. CDR3 coding DNA: TGTGCCAGCAGTTATATTAGCGGGCTCTACAATGAGCAGTTCTTC. The encoded protein is CASSYISGLYNEQFF.

The gene calls are TRBV24-1 and TRBJ2-7; possibly TRBD1 for D (6 bases). The germline CDR1 and CDR2 sequences are KGHDR and SFDVKD. Trimming stripped 2 bases from V and 7 bases from J, with 17 bases between. This CDR3 comprises 15 residues. The CDR3 sequence is CATSDSRDTWGEQYF. CDR3 bases: TGTGCCACCAGTGATTCCCGGGACACCTGGGGTGAGCAGTACTTC.

The chain combines TRBV25-1 with TRBJ2-1, with TRBD2 matching 12 bases. The CDR3 has 16 residues. The V gene's germline CDR1 is MGHDK and CDR2 SYGVNS. After removal of 1 base from V and 8 bases from J, the junction contained 6 bases not matched to a gene. The CDR3 sequence is CASSEWTSGNRYEQFF. The CDR3 region has the DNA TGTGCCAGCAGTGAATGGACTAGCGGGAATCGCTATGAGCAGTTCTTC.

This chain connects TRBV24-1 to TRBJ2-1; 7 bases line up with TRBD2. The CDR3 has 15 amino acids. Germline V gene data show CDR1 as KGHDR and CDR2 as SFDVKD. J lost 5 bases, V lost 4 bases, and 7 bases had no gene match. CDR3 sequence: CATSDPGSGDNEQFF. CDR3 sequence (DNA): TGTGCCACCAGTGACCCCGGAAGCGGGGACAATGAGCAGTTCTTC.

Many counts were recorded for this clonotype. The chain combines TRBV5-1 with TRBJ1-6; D possibly corresponds to TRBD1 (6 bases). With 7 bases removed from V and 8 bases from J, the gap between germline ends came to 13 bases. Germline CDR1 and CDR2: SGHRS and YFSETQ. This CDR3 comprises 13 residues. This chain's CDR3 is CASRRGYDSPLHF. Written as DNA, the CDR3 is TGCGCCAGCCGAAGGGGGTACGATTCACCCCTCCACTTT.

In its sample, this clonotype was seen many times. The chain carries TRBV7-2 and TRBJ2-3; the D is unclear. The V end lost 5 bases, the J end lost 6 bases, and 9 bases lay between the germline ends. The CDR3 contains 12 residues. Germline V gene sequence: CDR1 SGHTA, CDR2 FQGNSA. CDR3 coding DNA: TGTGCCAGCAGCCCTCTAGGTGATACGCAGTATTTT. As protein: CASSPLGDTQYF.

The chain combines TRBV6-2 or TRBV6-3 with TRBJ2-3; 10 bases fit TRBD2. Germline lookup yields CDR1 MNHEY and CDR2 SVGEGT. The CDR3 totals 14 residues. With V trimmed by 6 bases and J by 5 bases, 5 bases remained unmatched. As DNA, the CDR3 is TGTGCCAGCAGATCTAGCGGGGGCCTAGATACGCAGTATTTT. It codes for CASRSSGGLDTQYF.

This clonotype was found a few times. V is TRBV18 and J is TRBJ2-1; D unclear. The CDR3 is made up of 12 amino acids. V lost 2 bases and J 8 bases, leaving 7 bases between the germline ends. Germline assignment: CDR1 KGHSH and CDR2 LQKENI. The CDR3 nucleotides read TGTGCCAGCTCACCATCCTCTGATGAGCAGTTCTTC. It specifies CASSPSSDEQFF.

DNA for the CDR3: TGTGCCAGCAGTTTCCGAGAGGGGAGGGAGCAGTACTTC. Its protein is CASSFREGREQYF. The V gene is TRBV27, the J gene TRBJ2-7; maybe TRBD2 (6 bases). The CDR3 is 13 residues long. Germline-derived CDR1 and CDR2 are MNHEY and SMNVEV (reference sequence). The V and J ends lost 3 bases and 7 bases respectively, with 13 bases between them.

V usage is TRBV5-1 and J usage is TRBJ2-2, with D perhaps matching TRBD2 (6 bases). The CDR3 totals 15 residues. Germline V gene lookup returns CDR1 SGHRS and CDR2 YFSETQ. V shed 2 bases and J shed 5 bases, with 13 bases lying between them. DNA for the CDR3: TGCGCCAGCAGCTTTGAAGGTGCGGGGACCGGGGAGCTGTTTTTT. Protein sequence: CASSFEGAGTGELFF.

This clonotype was detected a few times. The V call is TRBV9, the J call TRBJ2-1; D gene uncertain. With 0 bases removed from V and 7 bases from J, the gap between germline ends came to 8 bases. CDR1 is SGDLS and CDR2 is YYNGEE in the germline V gene. The CDR3 has 13 residues. The CDR3 loop is CASSVVVGNEQFF. The CDR3 DNA sequence: TGTGCCAGCAGCGTAGTAGTCGGGAATGAGCAGTTCTTC.

This clonotype occurred many times. DNA for the CDR3: TGTGCCAGCAGCTTAGCTCAGACAGGCCGTGGCTACACCTTC. Protein sequence: CASSLAQTGRGYTF. The chain links TRBV7-6 to TRBJ1-2; a possible D gene is TRBD1 (6 bases). The CDR3 runs 14 residues. V lost 0 bases and J lost 7, with 12 bases in between. Germline CDR1 and CDR2: SGHVS and FNYEAQ.

This clonotype was seen more than once but under ten times. The J gene is TRBJ1-2, the V gene TRBV6-5; D is uncertain. V lost 2 bases, J lost 4 bases, and 14 bases lay in between. Germline-derived CDR1 and CDR2 are MNHEY and SVGAGI. The CDR3 totals 15 residues. This CDR3 is CASSYRPGGIYGYTF. The CDR3 nucleotides read TGTGCCAGCAGTTACAGACCGGGCGGTATCTATGGCTACACCTTC.

This clonotype was recorded at least ten times. The chain couples TRBV9 to TRBJ2-3; TRBD1 agrees at 7 bases. J lost 4 bases, V lost 0 bases, and 2 bases had no gene match. CDR3 length equals 14 residues. Germline lookup yields CDR1 SGDLS and CDR2 YYNGEE. The CDR3 protein is CASSVGQGADTQYF. The CDR3 bases are TGTGCCAGCAGCGTAGGTCAGGGGGCAGATACGCAGTATTTT.